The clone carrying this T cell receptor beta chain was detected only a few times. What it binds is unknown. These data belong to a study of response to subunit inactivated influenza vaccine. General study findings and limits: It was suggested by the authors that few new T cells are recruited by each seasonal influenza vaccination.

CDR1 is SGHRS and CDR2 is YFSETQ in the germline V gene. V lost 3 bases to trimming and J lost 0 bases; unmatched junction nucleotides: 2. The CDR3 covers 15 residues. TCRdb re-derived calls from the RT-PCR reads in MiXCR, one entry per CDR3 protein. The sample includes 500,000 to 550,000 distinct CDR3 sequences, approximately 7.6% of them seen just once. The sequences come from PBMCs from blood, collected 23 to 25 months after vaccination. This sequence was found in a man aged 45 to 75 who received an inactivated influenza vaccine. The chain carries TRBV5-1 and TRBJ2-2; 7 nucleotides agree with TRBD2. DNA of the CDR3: TGCGCCAGCAGCTCCGGGAGGCCGAACACCGGGGAGCTGTTTTTT. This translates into CASSSGRPNTGELFF.